The 20 T cell receptor beta chains presented below share a single source sample, sequenced in a study of CD8 T cells in Susac syndrome. The authors reverse transcribed about 0.5 to 1 ug RNA with random hexamers. TCRdb reanalysed the immunoSEQ multiplex PCR reads using MiXCR and keeps one entry per CDR3 protein. The sample shows some 300,000 distinct CDR3 sequences, about 89% of them seen only once. Material: CD8+ T cells from PBMCs. The receptors originated from a human donor with multiple sclerosis.

The DNA of the CDR3 is TGCAGCGTTGGTTCCGGGACAGCGCTCTATGGCTACACCTTC. Translation: CSVGSGTALYGYTF. This chain links TRBV29-1 with TRBJ1-2; TRBD1 matches at 7 bases. V trimming: 4 bases; J trimming: 4 bases; junction bases outside the gene matches: 9. CDR3 length equals 14 residues. Germline-derived CDR1 and CDR2 are SQVTM and ANQGSEA.

This clonotype was picked up one time. The chain employs TRBV20-1 and TRBJ2-1, with TRBD2 identical over 8 bases. The CDR3 covers 17 residues. J lost 0 bases, V lost 1 base, and 8 bases had no gene match. Germline V CDR1 and CDR2: DFQATT, SNEGSKA (reference sequence). DNA for the CDR3: TGCAGTGCTAGAGGATATAGCGGGGAAACCTCCTACAATGAGCAGTTCTTC. Translated, it gives CSARGYSGETSYNEQFF.

The gene calls are TRBV5-6 and TRBJ2-2; 7 nucleotides match TRBD2. The germline gives CDR1 SGHDT, CDR2 YYEEEE. This CDR3 has 16 residues. V lost 2 bases, J lost 3 bases, and 7 bases stayed unmatched. The CDR3 DNA reads as TGTGCCAGCAGCTTACACGTGGGAGGGTACACCGGGGAGCTGTTTTTT. Its translation is CASSLHVGGYTGELFF.

The chain employs TRBV4-3 and TRBJ2-2; 11 bases map to TRBD2. Losses at the gene ends were 6 bases for V and 1 base for J; bases not matched to a gene: 4. CDR1 LGHNA and CDR2 YSLEER come from the germline V gene. The CDR3 runs to 16 residues. CDR3 DNA: TGCGCCAGCAGGCACCTAGCGGGAGGGAACACCGGGGAGCTGTTTTTT. Protein sequence: CASRHLAGGNTGELFF.

The chain carries TRBV7-8 and TRBJ2-7; 9 bases are shared with TRBD2. Per germline, CDR1 SGHVS and CDR2 FQNEAQ. The V segment lost 2 bases and the J segment 5 bases; nucleotides outside the gene matches: 16. This CDR3 has 18 amino acids. CDR3 in DNA: TGTGCCAGCAGCTTATCCCAGGGTAGCGGGGGCCTCGGGGACGAGCAGTACTTC. The encoded protein is CASSLSQGSGGLGDEQYF.

The rearrangement links TRBV6-2 or TRBV6-3 to TRBJ1-5; maybe TRBD1 (6 bases). With 4 bases removed from V and 2 bases from J, the gap between germline ends came to 9 bases. This CDR3 has 14 residues. Per germline, CDR1 MNHEY and CDR2 SVGEGT. The CDR3 DNA is TGTGCCAGCAGTTGGGGGCAGCGCAATCAGCCCCAGCATTTT. Its protein is CASSWGQRNQPQHF.

This chain links TRBV28 with TRBJ2-5; a possible D gene is TRBD1 (6 bases). The CDR3 is 17 amino acids. V lost 10 bases and J lost 7, with 31 bases in between. Germline assignment: CDR1 MDHEN and CDR2 SYDVKM. Here the CDR3 reads CATNPPTEGVGIGTQYF. In DNA, the CDR3 is TGTGCCACCAACCCCCCCACAGAGGGGGTCGGGATCGGGACCCAGTACTTC.

The rearrangement uses TRBV2 and TRBJ2-5; 7 nucleotides agree with TRBD2. CDR1 SNHLY and CDR2 FYNNEI come from the germline V gene. J was trimmed by 3 bases and V by 7 bases; bases with no gene match: 8. The CDR3 runs 14 residues. The CDR3 DNA follows: TGTGCCAGCATAGCTAGCGGAAATGAAGAGACCCAGTACTTC. This sequence encodes CASIASGNEETQYF.

In this sample, this clonotype turned up once. The chain combines TRBV20-1 with TRBJ2-1; D call uncertain. This CDR3 contains 14 residues. Germline V lookup: CDR1 DFQATT, CDR2 SNEGSKA (reference sequence). As DNA, the CDR3 is TGCAGCGCTCTCGAGCCGAGCTCCTACAATGAGCAGTTCTTC. Amino acids: CSALEPSSYNEQFF.

This sequence joins TRBV10-3 and TRBJ2-1; D remains unclear. The CDR3 sequence is 12 residues long. V shed 2 bases and J shed 10 bases, with 9 bases lying between them. Germline V CDR1 and CDR2: ENHRY, SYGVKD. The CDR3 reads CAISERVSEQFF. The DNA of the CDR3 is TGTGCCATCAGTGAGAGGGTTTCAGAGCAGTTCTTC.

This chain links TRBV4-3 with TRBJ2-1; D is unresolved. The V and J ends lost 1 base and 8 bases respectively, with 3 bases between them. CDR3 length: 11 residues. From germline, CDR1 is LGHNA and CDR2 YSLEER. Here the CDR3 DNA reads TGCGCCAGCAGCCAAGGATATGAGCAGTTCTTC. It specifies CASSQGYEQFF.

V usage is TRBV20-1 and J usage is TRBJ2-2; no firm D call. The CDR3 sequence is 14 residues long. V lost 1 base, J lost 0 bases, and 6 bases lay in between. Germline CDR1 reads DFQATT; CDR2 reads SNEGSKA (reference sequence). The CDR3 loop is CSARGQTNTGELFF. CDR3 DNA: TGCAGTGCTAGAGGCCAGACGAACACCGGGGAGCTGTTTTTT.

This clonotype was seen a single time. The rearrangement uses TRBV27 and TRBJ2-7, with 7 bases fitting TRBD2. Trimming took 1 base from V and 3 from J; bases not matched to a gene: 3. Germline V gene sequence: CDR1 MNHEY, CDR2 SMNVEV (reference sequence). The CDR3 is 14 amino acids. In nucleotides, the CDR3 is TGTGCCAGCAGTTTATGGGAGGGCCACTACGAGCAGTACTTC. Its translation: CASSLWEGHYEQYF.

The rearrangement uses TRBV6-1 and TRBJ1-5; possible D gene TRBD1, 6 bases. Trimming took off 0 bases at V and 2 bases at J, with 8 bases between the two ends. The CDR3 spans 15 residues. CDR1 is MNHNS and CDR2 is SASEGT in the germline V gene. The CDR3 is CASSEADSGNQPQHF. The CDR3 nucleotides read TGTGCCAGCAGTGAAGCGGACAGTGGCAATCAGCCCCAGCATTTT.

J is TRBJ2-3 and V is TRBV6-1; D ambiguous. The CDR3 has 16 residues. Germline assignment: CDR1 MNHNS and CDR2 SASEGT. Trimming left V 6 bases short and J 0 bases short, with 16 bases between. The CDR3 region is CASSQDGWASTDTQYF. The CDR3 DNA reads TGTGCCAGCAGCCAGGACGGGTGGGCTAGCACAGATACGCAGTATTTT.

The chain carries TRBV29-1 and TRBJ1-2, with 9 bases matching TRBD1. The CDR3 has 15 amino acids. The J segment lost 0 bases and the V segment lost 6 bases, leaving 8 bases of the junction unmatched. CDR1 and CDR2 from the germline V gene are SQVTM and ANQGSEA. CDR3 DNA: TGCAGCGTCGTATTGGGACAGGGACCTAACTATGGCTACACCTTC. Its translation: CSVVLGQGPNYGYTF. Filled out from reference TRBV29-1 and TRBJ1-2, the complete variable domain reads SAVISQKPSRDICQRGTSLTIQCQVDSQVTMMFWYRQQPGQSLTLIATANQGSEATYESGFVIDKFPISRPNLTFSTLTVSNMSPEDSSIYLCSVVLGQGPNYGYTFGSGTRLTVV.

The rearrangement joins TRBV20-1 to TRBJ2-1; 10 positions agree with TRBD2. Unmatched junction bases numbered 9, after V lost 6 bases and J lost 4 bases. From germline, CDR1 is DFQATT and CDR2 SNEGSKA (reference sequence). The CDR3 spans 15 residues. The CDR3 DNA follows: TGCAGTGCCGAGTCCGGGACTAGCGTGTACAATGAGCAGTTCTTC. Translating gives CSAESGTSVYNEQFF.

The CDR3 sequence is CSAETGNNQPQHF. The CDR3 region has the DNA TGCAGTGCGGAAACAGGGAACAATCAGCCCCAGCATTTT. The rearrangement joins TRBV20-1 to TRBJ1-5; possible D gene TRBD1, 6 bases. Germline V lookup: CDR1 DFQATT, CDR2 SNEGSKA (reference sequence). The germline V and J ends were trimmed by 6 bases and 3 bases, with 12 bases remaining between them. This CDR3 spans 13 amino acids.

The chain carries TRBV3-1 and TRBJ1-4; 7 bases are a match to TRBD1. The CDR3 runs to 16 residues. Germline V gives CDR1 LGHDT, CDR2 YNNKEL (reference sequence). With V trimmed by 1 base and J by 0 bases, 2 bases remained unmatched. The DNA for the CDR3 is TGTGCCAGCAGCCAAGGTGGGACAGCAACTAATGAAAAACTGTTTTTT. Translated: CASSQGGTATNEKLFF.

The chain links TRBV6-2 or TRBV6-3 to TRBJ2-1, with 7 bases that match TRBD2. The V and J ends lost 7 bases and 5 bases, in that order; junction bases with no gene match: 5. The CDR3 is 13 amino acids. Per germline, CDR1 MNHEY and CDR2 SVGEGT. CDR3 nucleotide sequence: TGTGCCAGCATCGGTGGGGGGGACAATGAGCAGTTCTTC. Translation: CASIGGGDNEQFF.